This TCR beta chain derives from a study of Graves' ophthalmopathy and Graves' hyperthyroidism. Study in general: Before any treatment was given, at initial diagnosis, peripheral blood was collected.

Germline V gene sequence: CDR1 LNHDA, CDR2 SQIVND (reference sequence). This CDR3 is built from 14 residues. V was clipped by 0 bases and J by 5 bases, with 5 bases between them. This clonotype was seen repeatedly, ten times or more. What supplied the PBMCs was roughly 10 ml of fresh peripheral blood. Using RNA transcripts, the TCR beta CDR3 regions were amplified. RT-PCR was first run with HTBI primers, then multiplex PCR in a second round. TCRdb called the multiplex PCR reads again in MiXCR, with one record for every CDR3 protein. The sample contains 300,000 to 500,000 distinct CDR3 sequences, 15% of which appear only once.

Sequencing was carried out using peripheral blood. The chain recombines TRBV19 with TRBJ1-6, with D hard to call. The sequence was obtained from a woman aged 18-29 years with stable Graves' hyperthyroidism. The CDR3 reads CASSIERDNSPLHF. The DNA for the CDR3 is TGTGCCAGTAGTATAGAACGGGATAATTCACCCCTCCACTTT. The entire variable domain, with the rest obtained from reference TRBV19 and TRBJ1-6, is as follows: DGGITQSPKYLFRKEGQNVTLSCEQNLNHDAMYWYRQDPGQGLRLIYYSQIVNDFQKGDIAEGYSVSREKKESFPLTVTSAQKNPTAFYLCASSIERDNSPLHFGNGTRLTVT.